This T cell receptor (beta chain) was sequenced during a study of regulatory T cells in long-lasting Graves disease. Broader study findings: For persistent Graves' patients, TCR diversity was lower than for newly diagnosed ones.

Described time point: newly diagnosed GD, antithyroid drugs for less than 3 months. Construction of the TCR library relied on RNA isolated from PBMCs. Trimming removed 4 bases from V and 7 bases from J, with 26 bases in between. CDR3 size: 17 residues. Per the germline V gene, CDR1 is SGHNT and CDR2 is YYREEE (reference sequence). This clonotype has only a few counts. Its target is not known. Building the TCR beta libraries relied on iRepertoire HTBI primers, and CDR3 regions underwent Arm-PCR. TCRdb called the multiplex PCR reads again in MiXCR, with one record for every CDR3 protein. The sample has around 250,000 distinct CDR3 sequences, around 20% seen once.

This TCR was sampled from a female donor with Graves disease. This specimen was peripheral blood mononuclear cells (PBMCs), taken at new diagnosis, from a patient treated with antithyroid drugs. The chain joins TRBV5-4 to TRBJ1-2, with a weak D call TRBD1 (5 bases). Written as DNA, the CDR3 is TGTGCCAGCAGCACCGGGGGGAGGTCATCGGTCAGCTTTGGCTACACCTTC. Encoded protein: CASSTGGRSSVSFGYTF.